These 20 T cell receptor beta chains originate from one sample sequenced in a study of shared clonotypes between healthy human individuals (dated by TCRdb to 2018 to 2020). The library was generated by the immunoSEQ multiplex PCR assay. TCRdb carries this immuneACCESS record with in-frame sequences only. Its versions omit some clonotypes, under half of them owing to an unresolved V gene in the studies checked, with the rest unexplained. The sample has 2,500,000 or so clones on record, about 92% of them singletons. The biggest ten clones account for roughly 0.14% of the sample. Sequences were obtained from naive CD4+ T cells sorted from blood. The sample's cell subset or site label, in plain terms: CD45RA+ positively selected. Receptors originate from a man aged 18 to 29 in good health.

This chain joins TRBV19 and TRBJ2-7; maybe TRBD1 (6 bases). CDR3 size: 13 residues. Trimming took off 6 bases at V and 6 bases at J, with 15 bases between the two ends. Germline V gene data show CDR1 as LNHDA and CDR2 as SQIVND (reference sequence). The CDR3 DNA follows: TGTGCCAGTAGCCCTCGGACAGTGTCCGAGCAGTACTTC. Protein sequence: CASSPRTVSEQYF.

J is TRBJ2-7 and V is TRBV10-3; D gene uncertain. Germline V gives CDR1 ENHRY, CDR2 SYGVKD. The CDR3 runs to 13 residues. The germline V and J ends were trimmed by 8 bases and 4 bases, with 15 bases remaining between them. CDR3 bases: TGTGCCATCCAGGCCAGTAATTTGTACGAGCAGTACTTC. This encodes CAIQASNLYEQYF.

About this clone: Other nucleotide sequences in the sample specify the same CDR3. V gene TRBV30 combines with J gene TRBJ2-7, with unresolved D. This CDR3 comprises 13 residues. Germline V gene sequence: CDR1 GTSNPN, CDR2 SVGIG (reference sequence). Trimming removed 0 bases at V and 0 bases at J, with 6 bases between. The CDR3 protein is CAWSVALSYEQYF. CDR3 DNA sequence: TGTGCCTGGAGTGTGGCGCTCTCCTACGAGCAGTACTTC.

As concerns this clone: Other DNA sequences in the same sample also yield this CDR3. This chain connects TRBV5-1 to TRBJ2-1; D tentatively fits TRBD1 or TRBD2 (6 bases each). V lost 0 bases and J 2 bases, leaving 9 bases between the germline ends. The germline gives CDR1 SGHRS, CDR2 YFSETQ. This CDR3 region has 15 residues. The CDR3 spells CASSLGGGTYNEQFF. The CDR3 DNA reads as TGCGCCAGCAGCTTGGGAGGGGGGACCTACAATGAGCAGTTCTTC.

The chain links TRBV9 to TRBJ1-6; D is uncertain. Germline CDR1 is SGDLS and CDR2 is YYNGEE. Trimming cost V 0 bases and J 3 bases, with 4 bases left between them. This CDR3 is built from 14 residues. The CDR3 sequence: CASSVDIYNSPLHF. CDR3 nucleotide sequence: TGTGCCAGCAGCGTAGACATCTATAATTCACCCCTCCACTTT.

The chain joins TRBV5-1 to TRBJ2-5; either TRBD1 or TRBD2 may supply D (5 bases each). Between the trimmed V and J ends, which lost 4 bases and 4 bases, there was a span of 17 bases. The CDR3 runs to 15 residues. CDR1 is SGHRS and CDR2 is YFSETQ in the germline V gene. Here the CDR3 reads CASSLDPGTSETQYF. The CDR3 DNA follows: TGCGCCAGCAGCCTGGATCCGGGGACCTCAGAGACCCAGTACTTC.

The chain joins TRBV28 to TRBJ1-2; D remains ambiguous. V gave up 6 bases and J gave up 4 bases, with 9 bases separating them. The CDR3 consists of 12 residues. Germline V lookup: CDR1 MDHEN, CDR2 SYDVKM. The CDR3 DNA follows: TGTGCCAGCAGCGATCACTCCTATGGCTACACCTTC. This encodes CASSDHSYGYTF.

The CDR3 loop reads CASSRGDRYQETQYF. The CDR3 DNA follows: TGTGCCAGTAGTAGGGGGGACCGTTACCAAGAGACCCAGTACTTC. V gene TRBV19 combines with J gene TRBJ2-5; D is perhaps TRBD2 (6 bases). The germline V gene encodes CDR1 LNHDA and CDR2 SQIVND (reference sequence). The V end was cut by 4 bases, the J end by 0 bases, with 12 bases between. The CDR3 runs to 15 residues.

Turning to this clone: In the same sample, other DNA sequences code for this CDR3. The chain uses TRBV11-2 and TRBJ2-5; D may be TRBD1 (5 bases). Trimming stripped 1 base from V and 7 bases from J, with 10 bases between. Germline V gives CDR1 SGHAT, CDR2 FQNNGV. This CDR3 has 13 amino acids. The CDR3 reads CASSLGGAGTQYF. The CDR3 bases are TGTGCCAGCAGCTTAGGGGGCGCAGGGACCCAGTACTTC.

Regarding this clone: One end of the junction is discordant with germline, which a read error may explain. The genes are TRBV4-1 and TRBJ1-6; unclear D gene. Germline loops: CDR1 MGHRA, CDR2 YSYEKL. CDR3 length: 15 residues. The chain's CDR3 is CASRQVDILNSPLHF. CDR3 sequence (DNA): TGCGCCAGCAGGCAAGTTGACATCCTTAATTCACCCCTCCACTTT.

CDR3 DNA sequence: TGTGCCAGCTCACCACCGGGTGTCTACGAGCAGTACTTC. It translates to CASSPPGVYEQYF. The chain recombines TRBV18 with TRBJ2-5; D is unclear. Gene TRBJ2-7 matches the end of the DNA better, so the J call may be wrong. Germline CDR1 KGHSH, CDR2 LQKENI. The CDR3 sequence is 13 residues long.

The V call is TRBV30, the J call TRBJ1-2; 7 positions agree with TRBD1. V was pared by 4 bases and J by 5 bases, with 10 bases of the junction left unmatched. Germline CDR1 reads GTSNPN; CDR2 reads SVGIG (reference sequence). CDR3 length equals 14 residues. CDR3 in DNA: TGTGCCTGGATGGAAAGGGGGCGAGTTTATGGCTACACCTTC. It is translated as CAWMERGRVYGYTF. The whole variable domain, remainder taken from reference TRBV30 and TRBJ1-2, is SQTIHQWPATLVQPVGSPLSLECTVEGTSNPNLYWYRQAAGRGLQLLFYSVGIGQISSEVPQNLSASRPQDRQFILSSKKLLLSDSGFYLCAWMERGRVYGYTFGSGTRLTVV.

Written as DNA, the CDR3 is TGTGCCAGCAGCCCAGGACTAGCGGAGTACAATGAGCAGTTCTTC. Translating gives CASSPGLAEYNEQFF. The V and J genes are TRBV11-2 and TRBJ2-1; TRBD2 aligns across 10 bases. Germline CDR1 SGHAT, CDR2 FQNNGV. This CDR3 spans 15 amino acids. J lost 4 bases, V lost 5 bases, and 5 bases had no gene match.

The chain employs TRBV10-3 and TRBJ2-7, with D possibly being TRBD2 (7 bases). Germline values: CDR1 ENHRY, CDR2 SYGVKD. V lost 3 bases to trimming and J lost 5 bases, with 14 bases between them. The CDR3 is made up of 14 amino acids. In DNA, the CDR3 is TGTGCCATCAGTGATGGGAGGGGGGGTAACGAGCAGTACTTC. Protein: CAISDGRGGNEQYF.

The chain carries TRBV5-1 and TRBJ1-2; D unclear. In germline, CDR1 is SGHRS, CDR2 YFSETQ. The CDR3 is made up of 13 amino acids. Trimming left V 3 bases short and J 5 bases short, with 11 bases between. For the CDR3, the DNA is TGCGCCAGCAGCTCCCGGGAGGGTTATGGCTACACCTTC. It codes for CASSSREGYGYTF.

This clone is a singleton in its sample. V gene TRBV7-9 combines with J gene TRBJ1-1, with a weak D call TRBD1 (6 bases). The V end was cut by 5 bases, the J end by 5 bases, with 12 bases between. Germline CDR1 reads SEHNR; CDR2 reads FQNEAQ (reference sequence). CDR3 length: 13 residues. The CDR3 is CASSQQGRTEAFF. The CDR3 coding sequence is TGTGCCAGCAGCCAACAGGGCCGGACTGAAGCTTTCTTT.

The V gene is TRBV7-2, the J gene TRBJ2-7, with D possibly TRBD1 on 5 matching bases. V was cut by 5 bases and J by 3 bases, with 14 bases left in between. CDR3 length: 14 residues. Germline CDR1 is SGHTA and CDR2 is FQGNSA. The CDR3 region is CASSLERGNYEQYF. CDR3 sequence (DNA): TGTGCCAGCAGCCTCGAAAGGGGCAACTACGAGCAGTACTTC.

The chain's CDR3 is CASSQDPDQETQYF. As DNA, the CDR3 is TGCGCCAGCAGCCAAGATCCAGACCAAGAGACCCAGTACTTC. The chain links TRBV4-1 to TRBJ2-5, with D hard to call. This CDR3 has 14 amino acids. Germline CDR1 is MGHRA and CDR2 is YSYEKL. Trimming shortened V by 0 bases and J by 0 bases, and 5 bases separated the two germline ends.

The chain couples TRBV7-9 to TRBJ2-3; TRBD2 might be the D (5 bases). Per the germline V gene, CDR1 is SEHNR and CDR2 is FQNEAQ (reference sequence). The CDR3 is 18 residues long. Trimming removed 1 base from V and 0 bases from J, with 17 bases in between. CDR3: CASSLEDRADASTDTQYF. In nucleotides, the CDR3 is TGTGCCAGCAGCTTAGAGGATCGAGCGGACGCTAGCACAGATACGCAGTATTTT.

The V gene is TRBV10-3, the J gene TRBJ2-1, with TRBD2 as a possible D gene (6 bases). CDR1 is ENHRY and CDR2 is SYGVKD in the germline V gene. The CDR3 contains 17 residues. Trimming shortened V by 4 bases and J by 0 bases, and 16 bases separated the two germline ends. CDR3 in amino acids: CAISGGGGGTSYNEQFF. The CDR3 nucleotides read TGTGCCATCAGTGGTGGGGGAGGTGGGACCTCCTACAATGAGCAGTTCTTC.